Sequencing of this TCR beta chain was carried out in a study of CD8 T cells in ankylosing spondylitis. Note on this clonotype: No antigen is known for it.

TCRdb recomputed calls from the 5' RACE reads with MiXCR, one row per CDR3 protein. This sample has 25,000 to 35,000 distinct CDR3 sequences, with approximately 15% found just once. Looked up from germline, CDR1 is SQVTM and CDR2 is ANQGSEA. The CDR3 is made up of 11 amino acids. Trimming stripped 3 bases from V and 8 bases from J, with 8 bases between. Study-level points and caveats: A subset of motif variants has previously been described in the synovial fluid and blood of reactive arthritis.

The sequencing input was blood. The source is a male donor with ankylosing spondylitis or in good health (not recorded which). This chain uses TRBV29-1 with TRBJ2-1; tentative D call: TRBD1 (6 bases). CDR3: CSVDRGHEQFF. CDR3 nucleotide sequence: TGCAGCGTTGACAGGGGCCATGAGCAGTTCTTC.